These 30 T cell receptor beta chains share one sample of origin, sequenced in a study of CD8 T cells in Susac syndrome. Random hexamers served to reverse transcribe roughly 0.45 to 1 ug RNA. TCRdb analysed the immunoSEQ multiplex PCR reads with MiXCR anew, one entry per CDR3 protein. The data hold about 130,000 distinct CDR3 sequences, with 90% to 95% observed a single time. Sequenced input: CD4+ T cells from PBMCs. The receptors come from a human donor with multiple sclerosis.

The count of this clonotype is one. The chain has TRBV9 and TRBJ1-1, with D possibly matching TRBD1 (6 bases). With 0 bases removed from V and 4 bases from J, the gap between germline ends came to 19 bases. The CDR3 totals 17 residues. Looked up from germline, CDR1 is SGDLS and CDR2 is YYNGEE. The CDR3 is CASSVGLGRKGVTEAFF. The DNA of the CDR3 is TGTGCCAGCAGCGTAGGTCTCGGGAGAAAGGGGGTCACTGAAGCTTTCTTT.

This CDR3 is CASSSRTSSYNTDTQYF. In DNA form, the CDR3 reads TGTGCCAGCAGTTCCAGGACTAGCTCCTATAACACAGATACGCAGTATTTT. The V call is TRBV12-3 or TRBV12-4, the J call TRBJ2-3; 8 positions match TRBD2. The CDR3 has 17 amino acids. Trimming cost V 4 bases and J 2 bases; bases outside gene matches: 11.

The rearrangement joins TRBV29-1 to TRBJ2-7; 7 bases agree with TRBD1. CDR3 length: 13 residues. With V trimmed by 4 bases and J by 7 bases, 10 bases remained unmatched. CDR1 and CDR2 (germline): SQVTM, ANQGSEA. CDR3 nucleotides: TGCAGCGTTGCATGGACAGGTACCGGGGAGCAGTACTTC. This sequence encodes CSVAWTGTGEQYF.

The genes are TRBV20-1 and TRBJ2-7, with unresolved D. The CDR3 spans 13 residues. V gave up 5 bases and J gave up 3 bases, with 14 bases separating them. Germline V CDR1 and CDR2: DFQATT, SNEGSKA (reference sequence). CDR3 sequence: CSAGWRRSYEQYF. CDR3 nucleotide sequence: TGCAGTGCTGGGTGGCGGCGAAGCTACGAGCAGTACTTC.

The chain is built from TRBV7-3 and TRBJ2-5; D might be TRBD1 (6 bases). Germline V gene lookup returns CDR1 SGHTA and CDR2 FQGTGA. CDR3 length equals 16 residues. Trimming removed 1 base from V and 5 bases from J, with 17 bases in between. Written as DNA, the CDR3 is TGTGCCAGCAGCTTAAGGTCGCAGGGGAGCGGTGAGACCCAGTACTTC. Its protein product is CASSLRSQGSGETQYF.

This chain links TRBV7-9 with TRBJ1-1; a possible D gene is TRBD1 (6 bases). Germline CDR1 and CDR2: SEHNR and FQNEAQ (reference sequence). V lost 5 bases to trimming and J lost 6 bases, with 16 bases between them. This CDR3 spans 14 amino acids. CDR3 coding DNA: TGTGCCAGCAGCGCCGGAGGGGGGCGGCCTGAAGCTTTCTTT. This sequence encodes CASSAGGGRPEAFF.

The chain combines TRBV25-1 with TRBJ1-2, with no clear D. CDR1 is MGHDK and CDR2 is SYGVNS in the germline V gene. The CDR3 spans 13 residues. Trimming stripped 4 bases from V and 1 base from J, with 7 bases between. In DNA, the CDR3 is TGTGCCAGCAGTGTTGGCCTTAACTATGGCTACACCTTC. Protein: CASSVGLNYGYTF.

This chain links TRBV20-1 with TRBJ2-3; D not resolved. V lost 4 bases and J 4 bases, leaving 9 bases between the germline ends. This CDR3 has 12 amino acids. Per the germline V gene, CDR1 is DFQATT and CDR2 is SNEGSKA (reference sequence). DNA for the CDR3: TGCAGTGCTACCGGTCGACCAGATACGCAGTATTTT. Encoded protein: CSATGRPDTQYF.

This sequence joins TRBV29-1 and TRBJ1-1; maybe TRBD1 (5 bases). The length of the CDR3 is 13 residues. CDR1 and CDR2 (germline): SQVTM, ANQGSEA. The ends were cut back, 6 bases at V and 0 bases at J, with 11 bases in the middle. CDR3 amino acids: CSVAGTVNTEAFF. The CDR3 DNA is TGCAGCGTCGCCGGGACGGTGAACACTGAAGCTTTCTTT.

The chain employs TRBV5-4 and TRBJ2-2; D is ambiguous. Trimming left V 3 bases short and J 6 bases short, with 15 bases between. Germline V CDR1 and CDR2: SGHNT, YYREEE (reference sequence). The CDR3 runs 15 residues. In DNA form, the CDR3 reads TGTGCCAGCAGCTCACCACGGAACCCCCCCGGGGAGCTGTTTTTT. This gives the protein CASSSPRNPPGELFF.

The chain joins TRBV6-2 or TRBV6-3 to TRBJ1-1; D is ambiguous. CDR3 length: 12 residues. V dropped 4 bases and J dropped 5 bases, with 8 bases sitting between them. From germline, CDR1 is MNHEY and CDR2 SVGEGT. The CDR3 spells CASSWGRTEAFF. The CDR3 DNA reads TGTGCCAGCAGTTGGGGAAGGACTGAAGCTTTCTTT.

The V and J genes are TRBV7-9 and TRBJ2-5, with TRBD1 matching 7 bases. Germline V gene lookup returns CDR1 SEHNR and CDR2 FQNEAQ (reference sequence). CDR3 size: 15 residues. V was pared by 4 bases and J by 1 base, with 6 bases of the junction left unmatched. The DNA for the CDR3 is TGTGCCAGCAGCTATCCCGGACAGGTCCAAGAGACCCAGTACTTC. Translation gives CASSYPGQVQETQYF. The full variable domain, in which reference TRBV7-9 and TRBJ2-5 provide the parts outside the CDR3, is DTGVSQNPRHKITKRGQNVTFRCDPISEHNRLYWYRQTLGQGPEFLTYFQNEAQLEKSRLLSDRFSAERPKGSFSTLEIQRTEQGDSAMYLCASSYPGQVQETQYFGPGTRLLVL.

The rearrangement joins TRBV7-9 to TRBJ2-7; D may correspond to TRBD1 or TRBD2 (5 bases each). Germline assignment: CDR1 SEHNR and CDR2 FQNEAQ (reference sequence). There are 14 residues in the CDR3. The V end was cut by 5 bases, the J end by 3 bases, with 14 bases between. The CDR3 is CASSRDGPLYEQYF. CDR3 nucleotides: TGTGCCAGCAGCCGGGACGGGCCTCTCTACGAGCAGTACTTC.

CDR3 DNA: TGTGCCAGCAGTTCCCCTACTAGCGGGATCCTCGAGCAGTACTTC. Its protein is CASSSPTSGILEQYF. The V and J genes are TRBV6-5 and TRBJ2-7; 10 nucleotides line up with TRBD2. J was trimmed by 6 bases and V by 4 bases; bases with no gene match: 9. Germline assignment: CDR1 MNHEY and CDR2 SVGAGI. The CDR3 has 15 residues.

This clonotype was picked up one time. The chain recombines TRBV29-1 with TRBJ2-3; 8 nucleotides align to TRBD1. CDR3 length equals 15 residues. CDR1 and CDR2 (germline): SQVTM, ANQGSEA. V lost 5 bases and J lost 8; bases outside the gene matches: 15. The CDR3 reads CSVSTAGGSVVTQYF. The CDR3 DNA reads TGCAGCGTTTCAACCGCAGGGGGCTCGGTTGTTACGCAGTATTTT.

The chain couples TRBV7-3 to TRBJ2-3; 7 bases align to TRBD2. The trim removed 6 bases at V and 1 base at J, leaving 4 bases unmatched. Germline V gene data show CDR1 as SGHTA and CDR2 as FQGTGA. This CDR3 is 14 amino acids long. Here the CDR3 DNA reads TGTGCCAGCAGGTCGGGGGGTCGCACAGATACGCAGTATTTT. Translation gives CASRSGGRTDTQYF.

J is TRBJ2-7 and V is TRBV19; TRBD1 agrees at 7 bases. The CDR3 sequence is 17 residues long. Germline V gene lookup returns CDR1 LNHDA and CDR2 SQIVND (reference sequence). Trimming removed 3 bases from V and 0 bases from J; junction bases left unmatched: 11. The CDR3 coding sequence is TGTGCCAGTAGTATGCGCGCCGGGACAGAGCTCTCCTACGAGCAGTACTTC. Translation gives CASSMRAGTELSYEQYF.

This chain joins TRBV5-1 and TRBJ2-2; no definite D call. CDR1 is SGHRS, CDR2 YFSETQ, per germline. V lost 0 bases and J lost 0, with 9 bases in between. The CDR3 contains 16 residues. The CDR3 bases are TGCGCCAGCAGCTTGGAAGGGTTCGCGAACACCGGGGAGCTGTTTTTT. Translation gives CASSLEGFANTGELFF. Combining the CDR3 with reference TRBV5-1 and TRBJ2-2 gives the whole variable domain KAGVTQTPRYLIKTRGQQVTLSCSPISGHRSVSWYQQTPGQGLQFLFEYFSETQRNKGNFPGRFSGRQFSNSRSEMNVSTLELGDSALYLCASSLEGFANTGELFFGEGSRLTVL.

V usage is TRBV5-1 and J usage is TRBJ2-1; D not resolved. Trimming stripped 2 bases from V and 9 bases from J, with 15 bases between. CDR3 length equals 14 residues. Germline V gene lookup returns CDR1 SGHRS and CDR2 YFSETQ. The CDR3 reads CASSFLQSPSEQFF. CDR3 DNA: TGCGCCAGCAGCTTTTTGCAAAGTCCCAGTGAGCAGTTCTTC.

V gene TRBV5-4 combines with J gene TRBJ2-5; D is uncertain. Germline assignment: CDR1 SGHNT and CDR2 YYREEE (reference sequence). This CDR3 has 13 amino acids. Between the trimmed V and J ends, which lost 3 bases and 0 bases, there was a span of 6 bases. This chain's CDR3 is CASSSPDQETQYF. CDR3 coding DNA: TGTGCCAGCAGCTCCCCCGACCAAGAGACCCAGTACTTC.

The rearrangement uses TRBV20-1 and TRBJ2-7; D call uncertain. The CDR3 runs 11 residues. V shed 1 base and J shed 3 bases, with 4 bases lying between them. Per germline, CDR1 DFQATT and CDR2 SNEGSKA (reference sequence). This CDR3 is CSARAGYEQYF. As DNA, the CDR3 is TGCAGTGCTAGAGCGGGCTACGAGCAGTACTTC.

The CDR3 spells CASSPGLSYEQYF. The CDR3 nucleotides are TGTGCCAGCTCACCTGGGTTATCCTACGAGCAGTACTTC. V usage is TRBV18 and J usage is TRBJ2-7; D is uncertain. Germline V gives CDR1 KGHSH, CDR2 LQKENI. The CDR3 has 13 residues. The V gene lost 3 bases and the J gene lost 1 base, with 7 bases spanning the gap.

The V gene is TRBV19, the J gene TRBJ2-5, with 12 bases fitting TRBD2. This CDR3 is built from 15 residues. Germline V lookup: CDR1 LNHDA, CDR2 SQIVND (reference sequence). V was clipped by 5 bases and J by 5 bases; unmatched bases: 6. CDR3 sequence: CASSPLAGGAETQYF. The CDR3 region has the DNA TGTGCCAGTAGTCCGCTAGCGGGAGGGGCGGAGACCCAGTACTTC.

The CDR3 region is CASSGTGGIGYGYTF. CDR3 in DNA: TGTGCCAGTAGTGGAACAGGGGGAATAGGATATGGCTACACCTTC. The chain combines TRBV19 with TRBJ1-2; 8 nucleotides agree with TRBD1. Germline-derived CDR1 and CDR2 are LNHDA and SQIVND (reference sequence). The ends lost 5 bases at V and 5 bases at J; junction bases unmatched: 10. The CDR3 is 15 amino acids.

This chain connects TRBV6-1 to TRBJ2-7; D possibly corresponds to TRBD2 (5 bases). CDR3 length: 16 residues. CDR1 MNHNS and CDR2 SASEGT come from the germline V gene. V lost 8 bases and J lost 2, with 22 bases in between. This CDR3 is CASRPAGNDKTYEQYF. In DNA form, the CDR3 reads TGTGCCAGCCGACCAGCCGGGAACGACAAGACCTACGAGCAGTACTTC.

The rearrangement joins TRBV20-1 to TRBJ1-2; unclear D gene. This CDR3 comprises 13 residues. Germline-derived CDR1 and CDR2 are DFQATT and SNEGSKA (reference sequence). V dropped 6 bases and J dropped 4 bases, with 15 bases sitting between them. CDR3 protein: CSARLGIPYGYTF. CDR3 DNA sequence: TGCAGTGCCCGGCTTGGGATTCCCTATGGCTACACCTTC.

This chain connects TRBV29-1 to TRBJ1-1, with D tentatively TRBD1 (5 bases). This CDR3 contains 13 residues. Germline loops: CDR1 SQVTM, CDR2 ANQGSEA. V was trimmed by 7 bases and J by 1 base, leaving 13 bases between them. CDR3 amino acids: CSGEGLSNTEAFF. The DNA for the CDR3 is TGCAGCGGAGAGGGACTTTCGAACACTGAAGCTTTCTTT. Complete variable domain (other parts from reference TRBV29-1 and TRBJ1-1): SAVISQKPSRDICQRGTSLTIQCQVDSQVTMMFWYRQQPGQSLTLIATANQGSEATYESGFVIDKFPISRPNLTFSTLTVSNMSPEDSSIYLCSGEGLSNTEAFFGQGTRLTVV.

The V call is TRBV7-2, the J call TRBJ1-2; TRBD1 might be the D (5 bases). This CDR3 region has 14 residues. Trimming removed 4 bases from V and 9 bases from J, with 18 bases in between. Germline V lookup: CDR1 SGHTA, CDR2 FQGNSA. CDR3 sequence reads: CASSSTRQGGSYTF. The CDR3 region has the DNA TGTGCCAGCAGCTCGACGAGGCAGGGCGGTAGCTACACCTTC. Variable domain in full (rest from reference TRBV7-2 and TRBJ1-2): GAGVSQSPSNKVTEKGKDVELRCDPISGHTALYWYRQSLGQGLEFLIYFQGNSAPDKSGLPSDRFSAERTGGSVSTLTIQRTQQEDSAVYLCASSSTRQGGSYTFGSGTRLTVV.

The chain joins TRBV20-1 to TRBJ1-5; D unclear. Per germline, CDR1 DFQATT and CDR2 SNEGSKA (reference sequence). V gave up 3 bases and J gave up 5 bases, with 8 bases separating them. The CDR3 loop spans 12 amino acids. The DNA of the CDR3 is TGCAGTGCTAGTCTTGCTGATCAGCCCCAGCATTTT. Its translation: CSASLADQPQHF.

The chain carries TRBV5-6 and TRBJ2-7, with TRBD1 identical over 9 bases. Germline V CDR1 and CDR2: SGHDT, YYEEEE. This CDR3 has 14 amino acids. V was clipped by 2 bases and J by 3 bases; unmatched bases: 3. Here the CDR3 reads CASSFGGQGYEQYF. The CDR3, as DNA: TGTGCCAGCAGCTTCGGGGGACAGGGCTACGAGCAGTACTTC.